The subject of this entry is one TCR beta chain. Its target is unknown. The CDR3 loop spans 17 amino acids. Germline V gene data show CDR1 as SGHAT and CDR2 as FQNNGV. J lost 10 bases, V lost 5 bases, and 22 bases had no gene match. The record originates from a study of post-analysis software for immune sequencing data. Study overall: Relapsing-remitting, secondary progressive and progressive-relapsing multiple sclerosis courses were included.

Overall study results and limits: F-measure co-clustering was strong for batch-matched samples. Significantly decreased normalized Chao1 diversity was recorded for multiple sclerosis patients relative to controls. Compared with controls, patients had more of roughly five TRBV segments, including TRBV5-6, TRBV5-1 and TRBV20-1.

The TCR beta cDNA libraries contained unique molecular identifiers. TCRdb fed the PCR reads into MiXCR, producing one record per CDR3 protein. The sample contains around 500,000 distinct CDR3 sequences, 34% of which appear only once. The sequenced sample was blood. This receptor was identified in a girl younger than 18 with multiple sclerosis. The chain carries TRBV11-2 and TRBJ2-7, with 8 bases matching TRBD2. CDR3 in amino acids: CASSTPAPAGDGEAQYF. Here the CDR3 DNA reads TGTGCCAGCAGCACCCCAGCCCCAGCGGGGGATGGGGAGGCCCAGTACTTC.